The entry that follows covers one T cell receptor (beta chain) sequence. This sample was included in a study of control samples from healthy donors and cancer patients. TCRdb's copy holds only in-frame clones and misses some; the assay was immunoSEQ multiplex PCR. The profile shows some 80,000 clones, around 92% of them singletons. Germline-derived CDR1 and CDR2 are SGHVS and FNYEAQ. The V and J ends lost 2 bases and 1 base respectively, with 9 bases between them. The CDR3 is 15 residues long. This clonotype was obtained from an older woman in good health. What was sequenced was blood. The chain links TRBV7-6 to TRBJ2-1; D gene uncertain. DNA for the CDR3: TGTGCCAGCAGCTTACAAGGGATATCCTACAATGAGCAGTTCTTC. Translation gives CASSLQGISYNEQFF.